Sequencing of this TCR beta chain was carried out in a study of cytomegalovirus exposure and HLA in healthy donors. It was with 60 Vbeta and 13 Jbeta primers that the PCR ran. Some clones are missing from TCRdb's copy, which holds only in-frame ones; the method was immunoSEQ multiplex PCR. Of over 200,000 clones in the sample, roughly 89% were seen once. The CDR3 is made up of 15 amino acids. V was pared by 0 bases and J by 10 bases, with 4 bases of the junction left unmatched. Germline values: CDR1 MGHRA, CDR2 YSYEKL. Sample: PBMCs. The J gene is TRBJ1-6, the V gene TRBV4-1, with 9 bases that match TRBD1. This receptor was identified in a woman between 18 and 29 years old in good health and CMV-seronegative. The CDR3 protein is CASSQEGQGTSPLHF. Here the CDR3 DNA reads TGCGCCAGCAGCCAAGAGGGACAGGGTACCTCACCCCTCCACTTT.